This T cell receptor (beta chain) was sequenced for a study of cytomegalovirus exposure and HLA in healthy donors. The V and J ends lost 3 bases and 7 bases, in that order; junction bases with no gene match: 4. The CDR3 is made up of 16 amino acids. Germline CDR1 is MNHEY and CDR2 is SMNVEV (reference sequence). Findings and limits, study-wide: Analyzed later, association rates of TCRs varied across HLA loci, with DRB1 most and HLA-C fewest. HLA restriction was apparent for most CMV-associated TCR beta chains in a later analysis. When the data were analyzed later, several of the most significant clusters appeared to be linked to common viral pathogens. Analysis was carried out at a later point, and it linked a missense DCLRE1C variant to TCR beta V- and J-gene trimming.

Comments on this clone: Its antigen is currently unknown.

Primers: 60 Vbeta forward and 13 Jbeta reverse. TCRdb keeps only in-frame clones here, not all; method: immunoSEQ multiplex PCR. Of over 150,000 clones listed, about 80% were seen once; the top ten hold more than 3.5%. This sequence was found in a woman aged 55-75 years in good health and CMV-seropositive. Input material: PBMCs. The chain recombines TRBV27 with TRBJ2-1, with 15 bases lining up with TRBD2. Written as DNA, the CDR3 is TGTGCCAGCAGTTTCGGACTAGCGGGAGGGAGGAATGAGCAGTTCTTC. It encodes CASSFGLAGGRNEQFF.